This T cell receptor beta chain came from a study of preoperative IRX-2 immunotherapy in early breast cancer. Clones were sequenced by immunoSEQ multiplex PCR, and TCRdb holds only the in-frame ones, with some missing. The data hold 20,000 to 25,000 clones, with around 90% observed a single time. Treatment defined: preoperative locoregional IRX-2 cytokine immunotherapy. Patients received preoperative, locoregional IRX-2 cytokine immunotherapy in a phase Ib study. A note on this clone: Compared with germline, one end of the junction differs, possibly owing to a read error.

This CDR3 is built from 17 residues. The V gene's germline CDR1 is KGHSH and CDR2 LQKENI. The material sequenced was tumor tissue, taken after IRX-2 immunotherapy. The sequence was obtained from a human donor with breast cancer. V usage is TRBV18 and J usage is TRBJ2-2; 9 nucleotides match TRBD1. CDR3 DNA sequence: TGTGCCAGCCCACCAAGGGGGACAGGGATTAACACCGGGGAGCTGTTTTTT. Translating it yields CASPPRGTGINTGELFF.